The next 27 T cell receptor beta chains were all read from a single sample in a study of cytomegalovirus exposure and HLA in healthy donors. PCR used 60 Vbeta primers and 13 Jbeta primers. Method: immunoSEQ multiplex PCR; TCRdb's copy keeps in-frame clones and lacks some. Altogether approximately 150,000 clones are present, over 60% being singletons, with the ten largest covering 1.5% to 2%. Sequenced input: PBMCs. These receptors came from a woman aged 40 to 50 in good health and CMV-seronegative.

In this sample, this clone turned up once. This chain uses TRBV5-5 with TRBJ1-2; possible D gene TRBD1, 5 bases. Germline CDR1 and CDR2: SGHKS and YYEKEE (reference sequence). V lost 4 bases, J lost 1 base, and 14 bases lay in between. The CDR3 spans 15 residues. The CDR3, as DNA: TGTGCCAGCAGCCTCCAGGCGGGACTTAACTATGGCTACACCTTC. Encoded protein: CASSLQAGLNYGYTF.

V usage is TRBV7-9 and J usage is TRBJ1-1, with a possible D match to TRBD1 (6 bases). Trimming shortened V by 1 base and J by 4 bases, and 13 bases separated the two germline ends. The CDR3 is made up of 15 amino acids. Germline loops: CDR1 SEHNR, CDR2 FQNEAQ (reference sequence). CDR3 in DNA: TGTGCCAGCAGCTTAGGAGTTACGACAGGCACTGAAGCTTTCTTT. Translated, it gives CASSLGVTTGTEAFF.

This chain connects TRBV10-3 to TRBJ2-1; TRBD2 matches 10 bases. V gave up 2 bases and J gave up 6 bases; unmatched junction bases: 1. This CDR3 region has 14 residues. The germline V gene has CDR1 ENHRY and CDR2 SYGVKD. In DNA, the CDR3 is TGTGCCATCAGTGAGAAGCGGGGGGGCAATGAGCAGTTCTTC. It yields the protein CAISEKRGGNEQFF.

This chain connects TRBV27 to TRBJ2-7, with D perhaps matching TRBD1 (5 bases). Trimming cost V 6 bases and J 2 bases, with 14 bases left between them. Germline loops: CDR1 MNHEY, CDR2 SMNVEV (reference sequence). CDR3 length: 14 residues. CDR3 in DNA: TGTGCCAGCAGCCAGACAGCACTGACCTACGAGCAGTACTTC. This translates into CASSQTALTYEQYF.

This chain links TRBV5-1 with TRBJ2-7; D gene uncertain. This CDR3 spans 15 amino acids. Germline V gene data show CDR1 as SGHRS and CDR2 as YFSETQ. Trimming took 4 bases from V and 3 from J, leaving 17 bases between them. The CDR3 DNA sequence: TGCGCCAGCAGCCCTTCGGGTTCCCTCCTCTACGAGCAGTACTTC. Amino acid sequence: CASSPSGSLLYEQYF.

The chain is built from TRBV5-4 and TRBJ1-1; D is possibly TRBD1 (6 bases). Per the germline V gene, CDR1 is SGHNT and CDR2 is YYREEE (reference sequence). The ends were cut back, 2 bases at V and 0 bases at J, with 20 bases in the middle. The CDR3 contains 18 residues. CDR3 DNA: TGTGCCAGCAGCTTACCAAGGGGGGGATCAATCATGAACACTGAAGCTTTCTTT. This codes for CASSLPRGGSIMNTEAFF.

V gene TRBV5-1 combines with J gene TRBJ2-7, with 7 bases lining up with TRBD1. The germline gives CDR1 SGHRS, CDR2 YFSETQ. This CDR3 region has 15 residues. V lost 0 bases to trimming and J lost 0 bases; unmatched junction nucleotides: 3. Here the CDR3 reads CASSLAAGGSYEQYF. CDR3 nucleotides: TGCGCCAGCAGCTTGGCTGCAGGGGGCTCCTACGAGCAGTACTTC.

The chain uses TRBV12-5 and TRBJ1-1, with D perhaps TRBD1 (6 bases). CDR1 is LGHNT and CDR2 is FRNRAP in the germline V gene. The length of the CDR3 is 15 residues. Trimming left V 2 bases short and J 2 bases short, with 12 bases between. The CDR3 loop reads CASGLSYRENTEAFF. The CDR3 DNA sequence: TGTGCTAGTGGTTTGTCGTACAGGGAAAACACTGAAGCTTTCTTT.

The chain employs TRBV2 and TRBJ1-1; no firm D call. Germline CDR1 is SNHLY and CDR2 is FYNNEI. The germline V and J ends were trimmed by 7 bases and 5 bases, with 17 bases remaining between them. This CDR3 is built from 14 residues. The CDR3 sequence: CASKSEPTGTEAFF. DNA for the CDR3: TGTGCCAGCAAATCCGAGCCCACGGGGACTGAAGCTTTCTTT.

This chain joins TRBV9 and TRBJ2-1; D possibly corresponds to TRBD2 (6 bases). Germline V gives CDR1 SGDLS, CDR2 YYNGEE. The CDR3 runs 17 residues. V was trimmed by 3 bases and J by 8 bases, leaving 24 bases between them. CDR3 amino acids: CASSALSTGTPPDEQFF. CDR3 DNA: TGTGCCAGCAGCGCTCTCTCAACCGGGACTCCTCCTGATGAGCAGTTCTTC.

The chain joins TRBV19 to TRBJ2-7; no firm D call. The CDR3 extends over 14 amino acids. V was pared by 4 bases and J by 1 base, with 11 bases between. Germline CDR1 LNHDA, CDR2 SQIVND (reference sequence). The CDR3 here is CASSSYSSSYEQYF. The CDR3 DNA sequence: TGTGCCAGTAGTAGCTACAGCTCATCCTACGAGCAGTACTTC.

For the CDR3, the DNA is TGCGCCAGCAGTAGGAGGGGGGGAATGAACACTGAAGCTTTCTTT. It yields the protein CASSRRGGMNTEAFF. The chain has TRBV5-1 and TRBJ1-1; D is possibly TRBD1 (6 bases). V lost 5 bases and J lost 0, with 14 bases in between. Germline V gives CDR1 SGHRS, CDR2 YFSETQ. This CDR3 spans 15 amino acids.

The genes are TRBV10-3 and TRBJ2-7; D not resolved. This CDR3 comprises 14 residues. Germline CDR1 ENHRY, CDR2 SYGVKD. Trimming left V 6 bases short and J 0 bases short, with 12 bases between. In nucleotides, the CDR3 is TGTGCCATCAGCACAGTATTGAGCTCCTACGAGCAGTACTTC. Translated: CAISTVLSSYEQYF.

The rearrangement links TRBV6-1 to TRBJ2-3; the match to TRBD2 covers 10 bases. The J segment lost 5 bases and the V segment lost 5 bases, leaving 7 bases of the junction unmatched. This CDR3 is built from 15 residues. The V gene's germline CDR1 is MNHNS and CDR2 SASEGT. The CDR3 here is CASSRLAGTKDTQYF. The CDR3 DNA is TGTGCCAGCAGTAGACTAGCGGGTACCAAAGATACGCAGTATTTT.

The CDR3 loop is CASSRIDRTSTPFAQYF. The CDR3, as DNA: TGTGCCAGCAGCCGCATAGACCGGACTAGTACCCCTTTCGCGCAGTATTTT. V usage is TRBV2 and J usage is TRBJ2-3, with 7 positions matching TRBD2. From germline, CDR1 is SNHLY and CDR2 FYNNEI. Trimming took 6 bases from V and 10 from J; bases not matched to a gene: 22. This CDR3 spans 17 amino acids.

The chain's CDR3 is CASSPRRDSYGYTF. The CDR3 nucleotides read TGTGCCAGCAGCCCCCGCCGGGACAGTTATGGCTACACCTTC. The chain links TRBV6-5 to TRBJ1-2; 7 bases are a match to TRBD1. V shed 6 bases and J 5 bases; nucleotides not matched to a gene: 9. The CDR3 has 14 amino acids. Germline V gives CDR1 MNHEY, CDR2 SVGAGI.

The CDR3, as DNA: TGCGCCAGCAGCAGGGAGCTCGATACGCAGTATTTT. Protein product: CASSRELDTQYF. The rearrangement links TRBV5-1 to TRBJ2-3, with a possible D match to TRBD2 (5 bases). The CDR3 is 12 residues long. V was pared by 4 bases and J by 6 bases, with 9 bases between. In germline, CDR1 is SGHRS, CDR2 YFSETQ.

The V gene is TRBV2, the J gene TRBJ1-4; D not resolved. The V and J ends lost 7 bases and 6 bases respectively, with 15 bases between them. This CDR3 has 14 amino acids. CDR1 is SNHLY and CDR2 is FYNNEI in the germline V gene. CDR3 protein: CASTNSWVDEKLFF. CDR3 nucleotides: TGTGCCAGCACCAACAGCTGGGTAGATGAAAAACTGTTTTTT. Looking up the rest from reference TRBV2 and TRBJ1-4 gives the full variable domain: EPEVTQTPSHQVTQMGQEVILRCVPISNHLYFYWYRQILGQKVEFLVSFYNNEISEKSEIFDDQFSVERPDGSNFTLKIRSTKLEDSAMYFCASTNSWVDEKLFFGSGTQLSVL.

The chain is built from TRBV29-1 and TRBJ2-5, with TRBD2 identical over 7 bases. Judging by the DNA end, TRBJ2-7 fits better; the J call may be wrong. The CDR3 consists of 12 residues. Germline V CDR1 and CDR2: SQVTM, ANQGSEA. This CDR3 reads CSVDREGYEQYF. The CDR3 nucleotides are TGCAGCGTTGACAGGGAGGGCTACGAGCAGTACTTC.

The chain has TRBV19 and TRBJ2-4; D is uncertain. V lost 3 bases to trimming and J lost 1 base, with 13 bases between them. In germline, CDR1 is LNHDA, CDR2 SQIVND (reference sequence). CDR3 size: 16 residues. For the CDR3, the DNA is TGTGCCAGTAGTATTAGACCGCGGCTGGCCAAAAACATTCAGTACTTC. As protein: CASSIRPRLAKNIQYF.

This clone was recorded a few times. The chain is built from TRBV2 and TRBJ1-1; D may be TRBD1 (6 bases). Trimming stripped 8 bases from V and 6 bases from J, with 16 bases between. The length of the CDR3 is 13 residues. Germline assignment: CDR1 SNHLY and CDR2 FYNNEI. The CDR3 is CASGETGSAEAFF. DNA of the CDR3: TGTGCCAGCGGGGAGACAGGATCCGCTGAAGCTTTCTTT.

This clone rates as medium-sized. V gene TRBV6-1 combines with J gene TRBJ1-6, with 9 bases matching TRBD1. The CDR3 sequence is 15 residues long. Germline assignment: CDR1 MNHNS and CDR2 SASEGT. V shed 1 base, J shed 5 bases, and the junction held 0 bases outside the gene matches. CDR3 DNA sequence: TGTGCCAGCAGTGAAGGACAGGGGGATAATTCACCCCTCCACTTT. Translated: CASSEGQGDNSPLHF.

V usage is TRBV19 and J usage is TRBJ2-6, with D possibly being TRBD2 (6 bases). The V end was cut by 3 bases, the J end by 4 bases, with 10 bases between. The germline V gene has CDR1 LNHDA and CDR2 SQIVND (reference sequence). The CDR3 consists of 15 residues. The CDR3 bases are TGTGCCAGTAGTATCCCGGGAGCAGGGGCCAACGTCCTGACTTTC. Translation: CASSIPGAGANVLTF.

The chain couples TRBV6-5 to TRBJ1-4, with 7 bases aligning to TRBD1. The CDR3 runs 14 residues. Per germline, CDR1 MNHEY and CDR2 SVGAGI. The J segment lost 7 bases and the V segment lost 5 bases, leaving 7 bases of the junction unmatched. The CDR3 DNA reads TGTGCCAGCAGTCGATCAGGGGGAGGTGAAAAACTGTTTTTT. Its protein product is CASSRSGGGEKLFF.

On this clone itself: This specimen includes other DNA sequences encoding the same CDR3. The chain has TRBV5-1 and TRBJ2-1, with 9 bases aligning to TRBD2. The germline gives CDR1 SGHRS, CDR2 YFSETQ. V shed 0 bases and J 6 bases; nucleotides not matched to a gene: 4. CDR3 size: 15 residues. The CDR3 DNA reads TGCGCCAGCAGCTTGGCTCTAGCGGGGAGCAATGAGCAGTTCTTC. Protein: CASSLALAGSNEQFF.

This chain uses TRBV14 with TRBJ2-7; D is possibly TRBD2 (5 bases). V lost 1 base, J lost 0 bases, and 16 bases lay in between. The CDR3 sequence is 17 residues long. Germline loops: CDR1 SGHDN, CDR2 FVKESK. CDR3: CASSQVPKLEASYEQYF. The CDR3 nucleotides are TGTGCCAGCAGCCAAGTACCAAAGTTGGAGGCCTCCTACGAGCAGTACTTC.

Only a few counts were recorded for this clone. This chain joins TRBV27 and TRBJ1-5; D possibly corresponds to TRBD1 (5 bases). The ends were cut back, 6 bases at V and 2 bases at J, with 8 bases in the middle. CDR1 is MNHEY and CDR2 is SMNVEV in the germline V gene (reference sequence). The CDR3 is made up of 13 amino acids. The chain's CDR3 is CASRRGGNQPQHF. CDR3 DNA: TGTGCCAGCAGACGGGGGGGCAATCAGCCCCAGCATTTT.